These 21 T cell receptor beta chains came from one sample sequenced in a study of blood T cells in healthy people across ages. Alongside a J-beta primer mix, a sample-barcoded 5' primer served in a second PCR lasting roughly 6 to 11 cycles. TCRdb fed the 5' RACE reads into MiXCR, producing one record per CDR3 protein. The sample has about 1.7 million distinct CDR3 sequences, 28% seen once; the top ten hold approximately 7.7%. The source material was blood. The receptors were gathered from a woman in her thirties in good health.

The chain carries TRBV28 and TRBJ2-1; D possibly corresponds to TRBD2 (6 bases). CDR3 length: 13 amino acids. V was shortened by 7 bases and J by 6 bases, with 13 bases between the two germline ends. The germline V gene has CDR1 MDHEN and CDR2 SYDVKM. In nucleotides, the CDR3 is TGTGCCAGCACGGGGGTGCAGGGCAATGAGCAGTTCTTC. It encodes CASTGVQGNEQFF. The full variable domain, rest sourced from reference TRBV28 and TRBJ2-1, is DVKVTQSSRYLVKRTGEKVFLECVQDMDHENMFWYRQDPGLGLRLIYFSYDVKMKEKGDIPEGYSVSREKKERFSLILESASTNQTSMYLCASTGVQGNEQFFGPGTRLTVL.

This sequence joins TRBV29-1 and TRBJ2-7, with D possibly matching TRBD2 (6 bases). The CDR3 consists of 15 residues. Germline V gene lookup returns CDR1 SQVTM and CDR2 ANQGSEA. V dropped 8 bases and J dropped 0 bases, with 20 bases sitting between them. CDR3 DNA: TGCAGCCCTGGGGGATGGAGGGACTCCTCCTACGAGCAGTACTTC. The encoded protein is CSPGGWRDSSYEQYF.

This clonotype came up many times. The J gene is TRBJ2-1, the V gene TRBV15; D not resolved. Germline CDR1 and CDR2: LNHNV and YYDKDF (reference sequence). The CDR3 totals 12 residues. V was clipped by 3 bases and J by 7 bases, with 7 bases between them. CDR3 sequence: CATSSLINEQFF. Written as DNA, the CDR3 is TGTGCCACCAGCAGTTTAATTAATGAGCAGTTCTTC.

The CDR3 region has the DNA TGTGCCAGCAGCATACCAGCGGATACGCAGTATTTT. It is translated as CASSIPADTQYF. The chain uses TRBV12-3 or TRBV12-4 and TRBJ2-3; D gene unclear. The V gene lost 6 bases and the J gene lost 6 bases, with 10 bases spanning the gap. This CDR3 is built from 12 residues.

The chain couples TRBV9 to TRBJ2-5; D perhaps matches TRBD2 (6 bases). The CDR3 runs 16 residues. Trimming stripped 0 bases from V and 3 bases from J, with 15 bases between. Germline V lookup: CDR1 SGDLS, CDR2 YYNGEE. CDR3 sequence reads: CASSVATEGSEETQYF. The DNA for the CDR3 is TGTGCCAGCAGCGTAGCTACGGAGGGTTCGGAAGAGACCCAGTACTTC. Looking up the rest from reference TRBV9 and TRBJ2-5 gives the full variable domain: DSGVTQTPKHLITATGQRVTLRCSPRSGDLSVYWYQQSLDQGLQFLIQYYNGEERAKGNILERFSAQQFPDLHSELNLSSLELGDSALYFCASSVATEGSEETQYFGPGTRLLVL.

A few counts support this clonotype. The rearrangement links TRBV3-1 to TRBJ2-1; TRBD2 agrees at 8 bases. CDR3 size: 15 residues. Germline CDR1 reads LGHDT; CDR2 reads YNNKEL (reference sequence). After removal of 2 bases from V and 8 bases from J, the junction contained 8 bases not matched to a gene. The chain's CDR3 is CASSQMPGGRDEQFF. The CDR3 DNA reads as TGTGCCAGCAGCCAAATGCCGGGGGGGAGAGATGAGCAGTTCTTC.

On this clonotype itself: The junction departs from germline at one end; a sequencing error may be responsible. The rearrangement uses TRBV5-1 and TRBJ1-1, with D hard to call. There are 16 residues in the CDR3. CDR1 is SGHRS, CDR2 YFSETQ, per germline. DNA for the CDR3: TGCACCAGCAGCTTGGGGTCAGGACTATTGAACACTGAAGCTTTCTTT. Translated, it gives CTSSLGSGLLNTEAFF.

The V gene is TRBV7-9, the J gene TRBJ2-6; 9 bases are shared with TRBD1. The CDR3 runs 18 residues. The germline V gene has CDR1 SEHNR and CDR2 FQNEAQ (reference sequence). The ends lost 4 bases at V and 2 bases at J; junction bases unmatched: 9. CDR3 bases: TGTGCCAGCAGCTACCCCGGGACAGGGAGACCTGGGGCCAACGTCCTGACTTTC. It yields the protein CASSYPGTGRPGANVLTF.

This clonotype was seen a few times. Here the CDR3 reads CASSIGQTSSYNEQFF. The CDR3 nucleotides read TGCGCCAGCAGCATAGGACAGACTAGCTCCTACAATGAGCAGTTCTTC. The V and J genes are TRBV5-1 and TRBJ2-1; the D call may be TRBD1 or TRBD2 (6 bases each). The CDR3 runs 16 residues. Trimming left V 4 bases short and J 0 bases short, with 14 bases between. CDR1 and CDR2 (germline): SGHRS, YFSETQ.

This clonotype was found many times. The genes are TRBV2 and TRBJ2-1, with D tentatively TRBD2 (6 bases). V lost 3 bases and J 1 base, leaving 7 bases between the germline ends. The germline V gene encodes CDR1 SNHLY and CDR2 FYNNEI. The CDR3 length is 14 residues. CDR3 region: CASSDAGSYNEQFF. CDR3 coding DNA: TGTGCCAGCAGTGATGCGGGATCCTACAATGAGCAGTTCTTC.

The CDR3 sequence: CATSDRRVDNEQFF. CDR3 coding DNA: TGTGCCACCAGTGACAGGCGTGTTGACAATGAGCAGTTCTTC. The rearrangement links TRBV24-1 to TRBJ2-1; D call uncertain. CDR1 and CDR2 (germline): KGHDR, SFDVKD. The CDR3 loop spans 14 amino acids. V lost 4 bases to trimming and J lost 5 bases, with 11 bases between them.

DNA of the CDR3: TGTGCCATCAGTGGGCATAGCGACCCTAGCCGAGAGACCCAGTACTTC. This gives the protein CAISGHSDPSRETQYF. The chain links TRBV10-3 to TRBJ2-5, with a tentative D call TRBD2 (5 bases). Trimming took 4 bases from V and 4 from J, leaving 19 bases between them. Germline V CDR1 and CDR2: ENHRY, SYGVKD. The CDR3 runs 16 residues.

The chain couples TRBV6-6 to TRBJ1-4, with 9 positions matching TRBD1. Germline-derived CDR1 and CDR2 are MNHNY and SVGAGI (reference sequence). The CDR3 extends over 13 amino acids. Trimming took 2 bases from V and 14 from J; bases not matched to a gene: 6. CDR3 protein: CASSYRDREVLFF. The CDR3 DNA follows: TGTGCCAGCAGTTACCGGGACAGGGAAGTTCTGTTTTTT.

This clonotype was observed a handful of times. The chain joins TRBV20-1 to TRBJ1-5; D is undetermined. V lost 0 bases, J lost 11 bases, and 14 bases lay in between. Germline V CDR1 and CDR2: DFQATT, SNEGSKA (reference sequence). The CDR3 has 13 amino acids. The CDR3 protein is CSARDRTAGAQHF. CDR3 nucleotides: TGCAGTGCTAGAGATCGGACGGCCGGTGCCCAGCATTTT.

This chain connects TRBV6-2 or TRBV6-3 to TRBJ2-5; tentative D call: TRBD1 (6 bases). From germline, CDR1 is MNHEY and CDR2 SVGEGT. The V end lost 2 bases, the J end lost 5 bases, and 12 bases lay between the germline ends. The CDR3 length is 14 residues. The CDR3 nucleotides read TGTGCCAGCAGTTACCAGGGGTCCGGGGAGACCCAGTACTTC. Translated: CASSYQGSGETQYF.

The rearrangement links TRBV7-2 to TRBJ2-1; the match to TRBD1 covers 7 bases. The CDR3 is made up of 15 amino acids. CDR1 is SGHTA and CDR2 is FQGNSA in the germline V gene. V lost 5 bases to trimming and J lost 2 bases; unmatched junction nucleotides: 6. The CDR3 DNA reads TGTGCCAGCAGCGCGACGACAGGGACCTACAATGAGCAGTTCTTC. Residues: CASSATTGTYNEQFF. Combining the CDR3 with reference TRBV7-2 and TRBJ2-1 gives the whole variable domain GAGVSQSPSNKVTEKGKDVELRCDPISGHTALYWYRQSLGQGLEFLIYFQGNSAPDKSGLPSDRFSAERTGGSVSTLTIQRTQQEDSAVYLCASSATTGTYNEQFFGPGTRLTVL.

CDR3 DNA sequence: TGCGCCAGCAGCTTGGGGGACAGGGGAGTACACAATGAGCAGTTCTTC. This encodes CASSLGDRGVHNEQFF. The chain carries TRBV5-1 and TRBJ2-1, with 10 bases matching TRBD1. The germline V gene has CDR1 SGHRS and CDR2 YFSETQ. Trimming cost V 0 bases and J 5 bases; bases outside gene matches: 5. CDR3 length equals 16 residues.

This chain links TRBV5-1 with TRBJ1-4, with D unresolved. CDR1 is SGHRS and CDR2 is YFSETQ in the germline V gene. This CDR3 is built from 15 residues. The ends were cut back, 0 bases at V and 4 bases at J, with 10 bases in the middle. CDR3 protein: CASSLDGANNEKLFF. The CDR3, as DNA: TGCGCCAGCAGCTTGGATGGAGCCAATAATGAAAAACTGTTTTTT.

This clonotype showed up just a few times. This rearrangement joins TRBV2 to TRBJ2-5; D may be TRBD2 (5 bases). CDR1 and CDR2 (germline): SNHLY, FYNNEI. The CDR3 consists of 15 residues. Trimming left V 3 bases short and J 11 bases short, with 22 bases between. CDR3 sequence reads: CASSDRGRGTNEQYF. The CDR3 DNA reads TGTGCCAGCAGTGACAGAGGTCGGGGAACGAATGAGCAGTACTTC.

The rearrangement links TRBV12-3 or TRBV12-4 to TRBJ2-3, with D unresolved. This CDR3 comprises 14 residues. V shed 7 bases and J shed 6 bases, with 17 bases lying between them. CDR3 nucleotide sequence: TGTGCCAGCACCCGACTGCCTGGCAGTGATACGCAGTATTTT. It encodes CASTRLPGSDTQYF.

In DNA form, the CDR3 reads TGTGCCAGCAGCTCGGGGCTCCTCGAGCAGTACTTC. Amino acids: CASSSGLLEQYF. The chain carries TRBV7-2 and TRBJ2-7; the D gene could be TRBD1 or TRBD2 (5 bases each). Germline V gene sequence: CDR1 SGHTA, CDR2 FQGNSA. The germline V and J ends were trimmed by 4 bases and 6 bases, with 10 bases remaining between them. The CDR3 spans 12 residues. Based on the CDR3 plus reference TRBV7-2 and TRBJ2-7, the full variable domain is GAGVSQSPSNKVTEKGKDVELRCDPISGHTALYWYRQSLGQGLEFLIYFQGNSAPDKSGLPSDRFSAERTGGSVSTLTIQRTQQEDSAVYLCASSSGLLEQYFGPGTRLTVT.